The 31 T cell receptor beta chains in this list originate from one sample, sequenced in a study of post-analysis software for immune sequencing data. Overall study findings and caveats: Patients carried roughly 5 TRBV segments more frequently than controls did, and TRBV5-6, TRBV5-1 and TRBV20-1 were among them.

These receptors' targets are unknown. Incorporated into the TCR beta cDNA libraries were unique molecular identifiers, which served to reduce PCR and sequencing biases. MiXCR, applied by TCRdb to the PCR reads, yields one record per CDR3 protein. Of about 620,000 distinct CDR3 sequences listed, 44% are singletons. Sequencing was performed on blood. The receptors here all came from a girl aged 10 to 17 with multiple sclerosis.

The chain is built from TRBV5-1 and TRBJ2-1, with 15 nucleotides matching TRBD2. Germline CDR1 reads SGHRS; CDR2 reads YFSETQ. The CDR3 sequence is 19 residues long. Trimming cost V 3 bases and J 0 bases; bases outside gene matches: 7. Written as DNA, the CDR3 is TGCGCCAGCAGCTCTTCCGGGACTAGCGGGGGGAGCTCCTACAATGAGCAGTTCTTC. Translation: CASSSSGTSGGSSYNEQFF.

In this sample, this clonotype turned up a few times. The chain uses TRBV4-1 and TRBJ2-1; 7 bases match TRBD1. The ends lost 4 bases at V and 3 bases at J; junction bases unmatched: 3. Per the germline V gene, CDR1 is MGHRA and CDR2 is YSYEKL. CDR3 length equals 14 residues. The CDR3 protein is CASSRRTGYNEQFF. The CDR3 DNA is TGCGCCAGCAGCCGCCGGACAGGCTACAATGAGCAGTTCTTC.

The CDR3 loop reads CAWDRGSGETQYF. In DNA, the CDR3 is TGTGCCTGGGACAGGGGATCGGGTGAGACCCAGTACTTC. The chain has TRBV30 and TRBJ2-5, with 8 bases aligning to TRBD1. Trimming cost V 5 bases and J 5 bases; bases outside gene matches: 7. The CDR3 totals 13 residues. The germline V gene has CDR1 GTSNPN and CDR2 SVGIG (reference sequence).

Only a few counts were recorded for this clonotype. This rearrangement joins TRBV10-3 to TRBJ1-2; a weak D match, TRBD1 (5 bases). Germline-derived CDR1 and CDR2 are ENHRY and SYGVKD. The V end was cut by 8 bases, the J end by 10 bases, with 17 bases between. The CDR3 totals 12 residues. DNA for the CDR3: TGTGCCATCTTCGAGGGGAGGGATGACTACACCTTC. Translation: CAIFEGRDDYTF.

This clonotype was counted between two and nine times. The genes are TRBV5-1 and TRBJ2-1; possibly TRBD2 for D (5 bases). The CDR3 loop spans 14 amino acids. In germline, CDR1 is SGHRS, CDR2 YFSETQ. Trimming left V 0 bases short and J 6 bases short, with 10 bases between. CDR3 sequence reads: CASSLAAGVNEQFF. CDR3 nucleotides: TGCGCCAGCAGCTTGGCCGCGGGTGTCAATGAGCAGTTCTTC. The full variable domain, its missing parts supplied by reference TRBV5-1 and TRBJ2-1, is KAGVTQTPRYLIKTRGQQVTLSCSPISGHRSVSWYQQTPGQGLQFLFEYFSETQRNKGNFPGRFSGRQFSNSRSEMNVSTLELGDSALYLCASSLAAGVNEQFFGPGTRLTVL.

This clonotype was found a few times. This chain links TRBV4-1 with TRBJ2-7; 12 positions agree with TRBD2. CDR3 length: 17 amino acids. The trim removed 0 bases at V and 3 bases at J, leaving 6 bases unmatched. Germline CDR1 reads MGHRA; CDR2 reads YSYEKL. The CDR3 region is CASSQDRELAGGYEQYF. The CDR3 DNA reads as TGCGCCAGCAGCCAAGATCGGGAACTAGCGGGAGGCTACGAGCAGTACTTC.

V gene TRBV7-9 combines with J gene TRBJ2-1; 7 bases are shared with TRBD2. Looked up from germline, CDR1 is SEHNR and CDR2 is FQNEAQ (reference sequence). CDR3 length equals 17 residues. V was clipped by 6 bases and J by 0 bases; unmatched bases: 11. As DNA, the CDR3 is TGTGCCAGCAGTGCCCCGCCCGGCGGGAGCTCCTACAATGAGCAGTTCTTC. Protein product: CASSAPPGGSSYNEQFF. The variable domain in full, with the rest retrieved from reference TRBV7-9 and TRBJ2-1, is DTGVSQNPRHKITKRGQNVTFRCDPISEHNRLYWYRQTLGQGPEFLTYFQNEAQLEKSRLLSDRFSAERPKGSFSTLEIQRTEQGDSAMYLCASSAPPGGSSYNEQFFGPGTRLTVL.

V is TRBV20-1 and J is TRBJ1-2, with a weak D call TRBD1 (6 bases). The V end lost 3 bases, the J end lost 3 bases, and 14 bases lay between the germline ends. The germline V gene encodes CDR1 DFQATT and CDR2 SNEGSKA (reference sequence). This CDR3 has 14 residues. The CDR3 sequence: CSASLQGGYYGYTF. DNA of the CDR3: TGCAGTGCTAGTCTACAGGGAGGGTACTATGGCTACACCTTC.

This clonotype was picked up many times. The chain couples TRBV6-4 to TRBJ2-3; the D gene is possibly TRBD2 (7 bases). Germline CDR1 MRHNA, CDR2 SNTAGT. The CDR3 runs 15 residues. Trimming took 2 bases from V and 0 from J, leaving 9 bases between them. The chain's CDR3 is CASSDGGASTDTQYF. The CDR3 bases are TGTGCCAGCAGTGACGGGGGGGCTAGCACAGATACGCAGTATTTT.

V is TRBV20-1 and J is TRBJ2-2; 7 nucleotides match TRBD2. The CDR3 spans 13 residues. V was clipped by 5 bases and J by 6 bases; unmatched bases: 6. Per the germline V gene, CDR1 is DFQATT and CDR2 is SNEGSKA (reference sequence). This CDR3 is CSAPAGRAGELFF. CDR3 bases: TGCAGTGCTCCAGCGGGGCGGGCCGGGGAGCTGTTTTTT.

The table lists this clonotype with a few counts. This sequence joins TRBV5-5 and TRBJ2-1; 8 positions agree with TRBD2. The CDR3 consists of 15 residues. Trimming cost V 1 base and J 3 bases; bases outside gene matches: 3. CDR1 and CDR2 from the germline V gene are SGHKS and YYEKEE (reference sequence). CDR3 bases: TGTGCCAGCAGCTTGTTGAGCGGGGGCTACAATGAGCAGTTCTTC. Translating gives CASSLLSGGYNEQFF.

The rearrangement joins TRBV3-1 to TRBJ2-7; 11 bases map to TRBD2. This CDR3 has 14 amino acids. CDR1 LGHDT and CDR2 YNNKEL come from the germline V gene (reference sequence). The V and J ends lost 2 bases and 4 bases, in that order; junction bases with no gene match: 1. The CDR3 region has the DNA TGTGCCAGCAGCCAACGACTAGCGGGGTACGAGCAGTACTTC. Amino acids: CASSQRLAGYEQYF.

This clonotype has more than one count but fewer than ten. V gene TRBV11-2 combines with J gene TRBJ2-4, with no clear D. V lost 2 bases to trimming and J lost 3 bases, with 17 bases between them. From germline, CDR1 is SGHAT and CDR2 FQNNGV. This CDR3 is built from 17 residues. The CDR3 loop reads CASSLIRRSGGKNIQYF. CDR3 coding DNA: TGTGCCAGCAGCTTAATTCGGAGATCCGGTGGCAAAAACATTCAGTACTTC.

This clonotype was observed a few times. The genes are TRBV5-1 and TRBJ2-3; 11 bases are a match to TRBD2. CDR1 is SGHRS and CDR2 is YFSETQ in the germline V gene. There are 18 residues in the CDR3. Losses at the gene ends were 0 bases for V and 4 bases for J; bases not matched to a gene: 10. The CDR3 here is CASSLGPGTSGGPDTQYF. CDR3 DNA sequence: TGCGCCAGCAGCTTGGGGCCTGGAACTAGCGGGGGTCCAGATACGCAGTATTTT.

The gene calls are TRBV12-3 or TRBV12-4 and TRBJ2-7, with D possibly being TRBD1 (5 bases). With 7 bases removed from V and 5 bases from J, the gap between germline ends came to 12 bases. This CDR3 comprises 12 residues. CDR3 in amino acids: CASTPSGNEQYF. In DNA, the CDR3 is TGTGCCAGCACCCCCTCAGGGAACGAGCAGTACTTC.

Notes on this clonotype: Compared with germline, one end of the junction differs, possibly owing to a read error. The chain links TRBV10-3 to TRBJ1-5, with a weak D call TRBD1 (5 bases). Germline V gene sequence: CDR1 ENHRY, CDR2 SYGVKD. CDR3 length: 16 amino acids. The CDR3 here is CAISAGTPQEGQPQHF. The CDR3 nucleotides are TGCGCCATCAGTGCAGGGACTCCTCAGGAGGGTCAGCCCCAGCATTTT.

The gene calls are TRBV9 and TRBJ1-2; 11 bases match TRBD1. Germline V gene data show CDR1 as SGDLS and CDR2 as YYNGEE. Trimming took 3 bases from V and 2 from J; bases not matched to a gene: 6. This CDR3 has 16 residues. The CDR3 DNA reads TGTGCCAGCAGCGCCGGGACAGGGGGAGGCAACTATGGCTACACCTTC. It specifies CASSAGTGGGNYGYTF.

The chain joins TRBV12-3 or TRBV12-4 to TRBJ1-2, with 7 bases identical to TRBD1. Germline trimming cut 1 base from V and 2 bases from J; bases unmatched to any gene: 4. The CDR3 has 15 residues. The CDR3 coding sequence is TGTGCCAGCAGTTTAGAGGGCAGGGGGAACTATGGCTACACCTTC. Translating it yields CASSLEGRGNYGYTF.

V and J are TRBV7-2 and TRBJ2-5; TRBD1 or TRBD2 may be the D gene (5 bases each). Near its end, the DNA agrees better with TRBJ2-7, so the J call may be wrong. Germline V gene lookup returns CDR1 SGHTA and CDR2 FQGNSA. This CDR3 spans 14 amino acids. Here the CDR3 DNA reads TGTGCCAGCAGCTATGTAATGGGGGCCTACGAGCAGTACTTC. Translating it yields CASSYVMGAYEQYF.

The chain employs TRBV3-1 and TRBJ2-5, with 10 nucleotides matching TRBD2. The DNA end is a closer match to TRBJ2-7, so the J assignment may be wrong. Germline V gives CDR1 LGHDT, CDR2 YNNKEL (reference sequence). The CDR3 spans 15 residues. The CDR3 is CASSRGLAAYYEQYF. The CDR3 DNA reads as TGTGCCAGCAGCCGCGGACTAGCGGCCTACTACGAGCAGTACTTC.

This clonotype was observed once. The chain is built from TRBV20-1 and TRBJ1-5, with TRBD1 matching over 10 bases. With 3 bases clipped from V and 4 bases from J, the junction kept 9 bases outside the gene matches. The germline gives CDR1 DFQATT, CDR2 SNEGSKA (reference sequence). The CDR3 sequence is 16 residues long. The chain's CDR3 is CSARADRGRINQPQHF. The CDR3 bases are TGCAGTGCTAGGGCCGACAGGGGGCGGATTAATCAGCCCCAGCATTTT.

The chain couples TRBV4-1 to TRBJ1-5, with TRBD1 identical over 8 bases. The CDR3 covers 16 residues. Germline CDR1 and CDR2: MGHRA and YSYEKL. V was clipped by 0 bases and J by 2 bases; unmatched bases: 3. CDR3 region: CASSQEGGQGNQPQHF. CDR3 DNA sequence: TGCGCCAGCAGCCAAGAGGGGGGACAGGGCAATCAGCCCCAGCATTTT.

This chain links TRBV4-1 with TRBJ2-7; 10 nucleotides agree with TRBD2. The V segment lost 2 bases and the J segment 5 bases; nucleotides outside the gene matches: 6. There are 15 residues in the CDR3. CDR1 MGHRA and CDR2 YSYEKL come from the germline V gene. CDR3: CASSQRAGGPNEQYF. The CDR3 coding sequence is TGCGCCAGCAGCCAAAGAGCGGGAGGGCCAAACGAGCAGTACTTC.

This clonotype was recorded at least ten times. The chain recombines TRBV7-2 with TRBJ2-3; no reliable D call. The CDR3 is made up of 14 amino acids. The germline gives CDR1 SGHTA, CDR2 FQGNSA. Trimming cost V 8 bases and J 4 bases, with 16 bases left between them. The DNA of the CDR3 is TGTGCCAGCCTCGAGGCCCGACGGTCAGATACGCAGTATTTT. Translated, it gives CASLEARRSDTQYF.

This clonotype showed up many times. The junction does not match germline at one end; this may be a read error. The rearrangement links TRBV5-1 to TRBJ2-1; TRBD2 might be the D (5 bases). Germline V gene sequence: CDR1 SGHRS, CDR2 YFSETQ. The CDR3 has 15 amino acids. CDR3 nucleotide sequence: TGTGCCAGCAGCTTAGAGGGCAGCTCCTACAATGAGCAGTTCTTC. It codes for CASSLEGSSYNEQFF.

The V gene is TRBV7-9, the J gene TRBJ2-3; possibly TRBD2 for D (5 bases). Germline CDR1 is SEHNR and CDR2 is FQNEAQ (reference sequence). The length of the CDR3 is 15 residues. Trimming shortened V by 1 base and J by 5 bases, and 13 bases separated the two germline ends. As DNA, the CDR3 is TGTGCCAGCAGCTTAGTCCGGATCGAGGGAGATACGCAGTATTTT. It encodes CASSLVRIEGDTQYF.

The chain recombines TRBV20-1 with TRBJ1-1, with D possibly TRBD1 on 6 matching bases. The CDR3 has 15 residues. The V end lost 2 bases, the J end lost 6 bases, and 19 bases lay between the germline ends. Germline CDR1 DFQATT, CDR2 SNEGSKA (reference sequence). The CDR3 DNA reads TGCAGTGCTAGACGGGCGGGGGGCGTTGACGCTGAAGCTTTCTTT. It translates to CSARRAGGVDAEAFF.

The chain joins TRBV4-1 to TRBJ2-1; D call uncertain. This CDR3 has 11 amino acids. CDR1 is MGHRA, CDR2 YSYEKL, per germline. Trimming took off 1 base at V and 10 bases at J, with 5 bases between the two ends. The CDR3 DNA sequence: TGCGCCAGCAGCCAAGCTTCGGAGCAGTTCTTC. It yields the protein CASSQASEQFF.

This clonotype was found many times. The chain carries TRBV12-3 or TRBV12-4 and TRBJ2-3; no reliable D call. V was cut by 7 bases and J by 0 bases, with 17 bases left in between. The CDR3 loop spans 16 amino acids. In DNA form, the CDR3 reads TGTGCCAGCACTTCTTGGGCCCAGGCTAGCACAGATACGCAGTATTTT. This sequence encodes CASTSWAQASTDTQYF.

V and J are TRBV6-6 and TRBJ1-2, with 7 bases identical to TRBD1. V was clipped by 2 bases and J by 2 bases; unmatched bases: 11. Per the germline V gene, CDR1 is MNHNY and CDR2 is SVGAGI (reference sequence). This CDR3 has 17 amino acids. CDR3 region: CASSYRRTGGGNYGYTF. As DNA, the CDR3 is TGTGCCAGCAGTTACCGAAGGACAGGAGGAGGGAACTATGGCTACACCTTC.

This clonotype was counted ten times or more. The chain employs TRBV12-3 or TRBV12-4 and TRBJ2-7, with TRBD1 as a possible D gene (6 bases). Deletions cut 6 bases from V and 3 bases from J, with 9 bases between. The CDR3 length is 12 residues. CDR3 loop: CASSQQGYEQYF. The CDR3 DNA reads TGTGCCAGCAGCCAACAGGGCTACGAGCAGTACTTC.